The rows below give T cell receptor beta chains drawn from one sample of a study of vaccination and CD4 T cells after COVID-19. TCRdb passed the PCR reads through MiXCR, listing each CDR3 protein once. The sample has some 9,000 distinct CDR3 sequences, 40% to 50% seen once; the top ten hold over 20%. Their antigens are not known. Sequencing was performed on CD4+ T cells from blood, cultured in vitro. These receptors were taken from a human donor in good health. The CDR3 runs from the conserved cysteine through the conserved F or W. The D gene is left open where the match is weak. Size values are once, few and many counts, or a class for expanded clones, and some rows have none.

V gene: TRBV6-1
J gene: TRBJ2-1
D gene: TRBD2
clone size: NA
CDR3 DNA: TGTGCCAGCAGTGATCCGGGACTAGTAATTTCCAATGAGCAGTTCTTC
CDR3 protein: CASSDPGLVISNEQFF

V gene: TRBV2
J gene: TRBJ2-1
D gene: TRBD2
clone size: NA
CDR3 DNA: TGTGCCAGCAGTTATTCCGGACTAGCGGGAATCTACAATGAGCAGTTCTTC
CDR3 protein: CASSYSGLAGIYNEQFF

V gene: TRBV19
J gene: TRBJ2-4
D gene: NA
clone size: once
CDR3 DNA: TGTGCCAGTATGGCGCCCGGACTAGCCAAAAACATTCAGTACTTC
CDR3 protein: CASMAPGLAKNIQYF

V gene: TRBV10-3
J gene: TRBJ1-4
D gene: NA
clone size: NA
CDR3 DNA: TGTGCCATCAGTGGGGATGAAAAACTGTTTTTT
CDR3 protein: CAISGDEKLFF

V gene: TRBV7-9
J gene: TRBJ1-2
D gene: NA
clone size: few
CDR3 DNA: TGTGCCAGCAGCCTTTCTCTGAGTGGCTACACCTTC
CDR3 protein: CASSLSLSGYTF

V gene: TRBV9
J gene: TRBJ1-1
D gene: NA
clone size: NA
CDR3 DNA: TGTGCCAGCAGCCCGAGGAGTGGGCGGGGGGACACTGAAGCTTTCTTT
CDR3 protein: CASSPRSGRGDTEAFF

V gene: TRBV7-9
J gene: TRBJ1-4
D gene: TRBD1
clone size: NA
CDR3 DNA: TGTGCCAGCAGGGGGGACAGGACAACTAATGAAAAACTGTTTTTT
CDR3 protein: CASRGDRTTNEKLFF

V gene: TRBV5-4
J gene: TRBJ2-7
D gene: TRBD1
clone size: NA
CDR3 DNA: TGTGCCAGCAGCTTGGTACAGGGGGCGGGCGAGCAGTACTTC
CDR3 protein: CASSLVQGAGEQYF

V gene: TRBV19
J gene: TRBJ1-5
D gene: TRBD1
clone size: few
CDR3 DNA: TGTGCCAGTAGTAAAGGGACAGAATATCAGCCCCAGCATTTT
CDR3 protein: CASSKGTEYQPQHF

V gene: TRBV7-2
J gene: TRBJ2-5
D gene: NA
clone size: NA
CDR3 DNA: TGTGCCAGCAGCGCCGAAGAGACCCAGTACTTC
CDR3 protein: CASSAEETQYF

V gene: TRBV5-6
J gene: TRBJ2-5
D gene: TRBD2
clone size: NA
CDR3 DNA: TGTGCCAGCAGCTTTTTAGCGGGAGGGCCCCAAGAGACCCAGTACTTC
CDR3 protein: CASSFLAGGPQETQYF

V gene: TRBV20-1
J gene: TRBJ1-1
D gene: NA
clone size: NA
CDR3 DNA: TGCAGTGCTATTAGAGGGGTTCGGACTGAAGCTTTCTTT
CDR3 protein: CSAIRGVRTEAFF

V gene: TRBV20-1
J gene: TRBJ2-7
D gene: NA
clone size: NA
CDR3 DNA: TGCAGTGCTCGCCCTGGACACCTCCCCTACGAGCAGTACTTC
CDR3 protein: CSARPGHLPYEQYF

V gene: TRBV9
J gene: TRBJ1-2
D gene: NA
clone size: NA
CDR3 DNA: TGTGCCAGCAGCCCATCAGGGGCCACTAACTATGGCTACACCTTC
CDR3 protein: CASSPSGATNYGYTF

V gene: TRBV6-5
J gene: TRBJ2-1
D gene: TRBD2
clone size: NA
CDR3 DNA: TGTGCCAGCAGTTACCCACCGGGTGGGACTAGCGGGCAGAACAATGAGCAGTTCTTC
CDR3 protein: CASSYPPGGTSGQNNEQFF

V gene: TRBV7-6
J gene: TRBJ2-7
D gene: TRBD1
clone size: NA
CDR3 DNA: TGTGCCAGCAGCTGGGCAGGGGGCTACGAGCAGTACTTC
CDR3 protein: CASSWAGGYEQYF

V gene: TRBV5-1
J gene: TRBJ1-2
D gene: TRBD1
clone size: few
CDR3 DNA: TGCGCCAGCAGCTTGGCGACTTGGGGCGGGACAGCAAATAACTATGGCTACACCTTC
CDR3 protein: CASSLATWGGTANNYGYTF

V gene: TRBV10-2
J gene: TRBJ2-3
D gene: NA
clone size: NA
CDR3 DNA: TGCGCCAGCAGTGAGCTCCCTCACACAGATACGCAGTATTTT
CDR3 protein: CASSELPHTDTQYF

V gene: TRBV5-1
J gene: TRBJ2-7
D gene: TRBD2
clone size: once
CDR3 DNA: TGCGCCAGCAGGCTTCTTGGACTAGCGCACTACGAGCAGTACTTC
CDR3 protein: CASRLLGLAHYEQYF

V gene: TRBV7-8
J gene: TRBJ1-5
D gene: TRBD1
clone size: few
CDR3 DNA: TGTGCCAGCAGCTTTGTAGGGGGCAGTGGCAATCAGCCCCAGCATTTT
CDR3 protein: CASSFVGGSGNQPQHF

V gene: TRBV28
J gene: TRBJ2-7
D gene: NA
clone size: NA
CDR3 DNA: TGTGCCAGCAGTTCCGTTATGGGCCATCCCTCCTACGAGCAGTACTTC
CDR3 protein: CASSSVMGHPSYEQYF

V gene: TRBV6-2/TRBV6-3
J gene: TRBJ1-2
D gene: NA
clone size: few
CDR3 DNA: TGTGCCAGCAGTTACGGGAAGAATGGCTACACCTTC
CDR3 protein: CASSYGKNGYTF

V gene: TRBV30
J gene: TRBJ2-7
D gene: NA
clone size: NA
CDR3 DNA: TGTGCCTGGAGTGTTATCAGACTGAACGAGCAGTACTTC
CDR3 protein: CAWSVIRLNEQYF

V gene: TRBV7-2
J gene: TRBJ2-7
D gene: NA
clone size: once
CDR3 DNA: TGTGCCAGCAGCACCGGACAGCTTTACGAGCAGTACTTC
CDR3 protein: CASSTGQLYEQYF

V gene: TRBV11-3
J gene: TRBJ2-2
D gene: TRBD2
clone size: NA
CDR3 DNA: TGTGCCAGCAGCTTAGGGCCAGCGGGAGCAGCGAACACCGGGGAGCTGTTTTTT
CDR3 protein: CASSLGPAGAANTGELFF

V gene: TRBV29-1
J gene: TRBJ1-2
D gene: TRBD1
clone size: NA
CDR3 DNA: TGCAGCGTTGTAACAGGGGATTATGGCTACACCTTC
CDR3 protein: CSVVTGDYGYTF

V gene: TRBV6-1
J gene: TRBJ2-3
D gene: NA
clone size: NA
CDR3 DNA: TGTGCCATCCGACAGTCATCCGGCACAGATACGCAGTATTTT
CDR3 protein: CAIRQSSGTDTQYF

V gene: TRBV7-6
J gene: TRBJ1-3
D gene: NA
clone size: NA
CDR3 DNA: TGTGCCAGCAGCTTAACAGAACCTACAGGGTCCCCGGGAAACACCATATATTTT
CDR3 protein: CASSLTEPTGSPGNTIYF

V gene: TRBV7-8
J gene: TRBJ2-7
D gene: NA
clone size: NA
CDR3 DNA: TGTGCCAGCAGCTTAGCGCTTTCGTGGTCTAGCTCCTACGAGCAGTACTTC
CDR3 protein: CASSLALSWSSSYEQYF

V gene: TRBV7-6
J gene: TRBJ1-2
D gene: NA
clone size: NA
CDR3 DNA: TGTGCCAGCAGTTCGTTAGGGATCCGTGGCTACACCTTC
CDR3 protein: CASSSLGIRGYTF

V gene: TRBV7-8
J gene: TRBJ1-1
D gene: NA
clone size: NA
CDR3 DNA: TGTGCCAGCAGCGGCCGGGAGGGGAACACTGAAGCTTTCTTT
CDR3 protein: CASSGREGNTEAFF

V gene: TRBV10-3
J gene: TRBJ1-1
D gene: TRBD1
clone size: few
CDR3 DNA: TGTGCCTCCGAGTCCGGACAGGGGCCCGGCACTGAAGCTTTCTTT
CDR3 protein: CASESGQGPGTEAFF

V gene: TRBV6-1
J gene: TRBJ2-1
D gene: TRBD2
clone size: NA
CDR3 DNA: TGTGCCGCCCACCAGCGGGGTGAGCAGTTCTTC
CDR3 protein: CAAHQRGEQFF

V gene: TRBV20-1
J gene: TRBJ2-7
D gene: TRBD2
clone size: NA
CDR3 DNA: TGCAGTGCTAGAGATCATTTTGGCGAAACCGGGACTAGCGTTTACGAGCAGTACTTC
CDR3 protein: CSARDHFGETGTSVYEQYF

V gene: TRBV7-2
J gene: TRBJ1-6
D gene: NA
clone size: few
CDR3 DNA: TGTGCCAGCAACCAGGGAGGTGGATCACCCCTCCACTTT
CDR3 protein: CASNQGGGSPLHF

V gene: TRBV6-2/TRBV6-3
J gene: TRBJ1-5
D gene: NA
clone size: NA
CDR3 DNA: TGTGCCAGCGGGGATAGGCAGGGAGGCAATCAGCCCCAGCATTTT
CDR3 protein: CASGDRQGGNQPQHF

V gene: TRBV6-5
J gene: TRBJ1-5
D gene: TRBD1
clone size: few
CDR3 DNA: TGTGCCAGCAGTTACGGGACAGGCCGCAATCAGCCCCAGCATTTT
CDR3 protein: CASSYGTGRNQPQHF

V gene: TRBV19
J gene: TRBJ1-1
D gene: TRBD1
clone size: NA
CDR3 DNA: TGTGCCAGTACCGGGGACAGGGGGGAAGCTTTCTTT
CDR3 protein: CASTGDRGEAFF

V gene: TRBV20-1
J gene: TRBJ1-5
D gene: NA
clone size: NA
CDR3 DNA: TGCAGTGCTGCCGGGCCGGAGGGGATCAATCAGCCCCAGCATTTT
CDR3 protein: CSAAGPEGINQPQHF

V gene: TRBV7-8
J gene: TRBJ1-1
D gene: NA
clone size: NA
CDR3 DNA: TGTGCCAGCAGCCCCCAGTTGAGGGTGAACACTGAAGCTTTCTTT
CDR3 protein: CASSPQLRVNTEAFF

V gene: TRBV20-1
J gene: TRBJ2-7
D gene: TRBD2
clone size: NA
CDR3 DNA: TGCAGTGCTAGATCGGCTAGCGGGAATAACGAGCAGTACTTC
CDR3 protein: CSARSASGNNEQYF

V gene: TRBV6-1
J gene: TRBJ2-2
D gene: TRBD1
clone size: few
CDR3 DNA: TGTGCCAGCAGCTTCGGACAGGGAAACACCGGGGAGCTGTTTTTT
CDR3 protein: CASSFGQGNTGELFF

V gene: TRBV27
J gene: TRBJ1-1
D gene: NA
clone size: few
CDR3 DNA: TGTGCCAGCAGGCTGACAGCAATGAACACTGAAGCTTTCTTT
CDR3 protein: CASRLTAMNTEAFF

V gene: TRBV7-2
J gene: TRBJ2-2
D gene: TRBD1
clone size: NA
CDR3 DNA: TGTGCCAGCAGCTCCGGACAGGGGACCACCGGGGAGCTGTTTTTT
CDR3 protein: CASSSGQGTTGELFF

V gene: TRBV11-2
J gene: TRBJ1-6
D gene: NA
clone size: NA
CDR3 DNA: TGTGCCAGCAGCTTAGCCGGCTATAATTCACCCCTCCACTTT
CDR3 protein: CASSLAGYNSPLHF

V gene: TRBV20-1
J gene: TRBJ1-5
D gene: NA
clone size: NA
CDR3 DNA: TGCAGTGCTAGTCCTGGTGGGAGCAATCAGCCCCAGCATTTT
CDR3 protein: CSASPGGSNQPQHF

V gene: TRBV7-2
J gene: TRBJ1-2
D gene: NA
clone size: NA
CDR3 DNA: TGTGCCAGCAGGATGGAGCTAGCTAACTATGGCTACACCTTC
CDR3 protein: CASRMELANYGYTF

V gene: TRBV28
J gene: TRBJ2-7
D gene: TRBD1
clone size: NA
CDR3 DNA: TGTGCCAGCCAGAGGGAACAGGGGGCGCTAGGATCCTACGAGCAGTACTTC
CDR3 protein: CASQREQGALGSYEQYF

V gene: TRBV18
J gene: TRBJ2-5
D gene: NA
clone size: NA
CDR3 DNA: TGTGCCAGCCGAGACGACCCTGGCCCACAAGAGACCCAGTACTTC
CDR3 protein: CASRDDPGPQETQYF

V gene: TRBV6-1
J gene: TRBJ1-2
D gene: NA
clone size: NA
CDR3 DNA: TGTGCCAGCAGTGGGGGTTTCTATGGCTACACCTTC
CDR3 protein: CASSGGFYGYTF

V gene: TRBV10-3
J gene: TRBJ2-1
D gene: TRBD2
clone size: NA
CDR3 DNA: TGTGCCATCAGTTTAGGACTAGTCTACAATGAGCAGTTCTTC
CDR3 protein: CAISLGLVYNEQFF

V gene: TRBV19
J gene: TRBJ1-6
D gene: NA
clone size: NA
CDR3 DNA: TGTGCCAGTAGTCTCCTAAGGGATTCACCCCTCCACTTT
CDR3 protein: CASSLLRDSPLHF

V gene: TRBV12-3/TRBV12-4
J gene: TRBJ2-4
D gene: NA
clone size: NA
CDR3 DNA: TGTGCCAGCAGTTTACAAGAGTCGGGCATTCAGTACTTC
CDR3 protein: CASSLQESGIQYF

V gene: TRBV7-8
J gene: TRBJ2-5
D gene: NA
clone size: few
CDR3 DNA: TGTGCCAGCAGCTCACGGCGAGATCTTCAAGAGACCCAGTACTTC
CDR3 protein: CASSSRRDLQETQYF

V gene: TRBV5-8
J gene: TRBJ2-5
D gene: NA
clone size: NA
CDR3 DNA: TGTGCCAGCAGCCCCCGGCCCGGAGAGACCCAGTACTTC
CDR3 protein: CASSPRPGETQYF